The next 25 T cell receptor beta chains were all read from a single sample in a study of cytomegalovirus exposure and HLA in healthy donors (dated by TCRdb to about 2017). Receptors were amplified or captured by the immunoSEQ multiplex PCR assay. For the multiplex PCR, a mixture combining 60 forward primers for TCR Vbeta segments and 13 reverse primers for TCR Jbeta segments was used. TCRdb stores this immuneACCESS table with in-frame sequences only. Part of the clones is absent; in the studies checked, under half of the shortfall reflects unresolved V genes, and no reason is known for the rest. The sample table lists roughly 130,000 clones, 80% of them with a count of one. The ten largest clones capture 3.3% of the sample. The sample taken for sequencing was PBMCs. All receptors derive from a male donor in good health and CMV-seronegative.

This chain uses TRBV30 with TRBJ1-4; D ambiguous. CDR3 length: 12 amino acids. The V end was cut by 5 bases, the J end by 1 base, with 5 bases between. From germline, CDR1 is GTSNPN and CDR2 SVGIG (reference sequence). This CDR3 is CAWAGTNEKLFF. CDR3 sequence (DNA): TGTGCCTGGGCGGGAACTAATGAAAAACTGTTTTTT.

V usage is TRBV6-4 and J usage is TRBJ2-1, with a possible D match to TRBD2 (5 bases). There are 13 residues in the CDR3. V lost 4 bases to trimming and J lost 5 bases, with 9 bases between them. Germline lookup yields CDR1 MRHNA and CDR2 SNTAGT. As DNA, the CDR3 is TGTGCCAGCAGTGTGTCGGGGAACAATGAGCAGTTCTTC. Protein product: CASSVSGNNEQFF.

The rearrangement links TRBV4-1 to TRBJ2-5, with a weak D call TRBD1 (5 bases). The DNA end is more similar to TRBJ2-7, so the J call may be wrong. Germline assignment: CDR1 MGHRA and CDR2 YSYEKL. This CDR3 has 16 residues. CDR3 protein: CASSQEKGPFFYEQYF. CDR3 sequence (DNA): TGCGCCAGCAGCCAAGAAAAGGGGCCATTTTTTTACGAGCAGTACTTC.

The chain joins TRBV2 to TRBJ1-4; 11 bases are a match to TRBD1. J gave up 2 bases and V 0 bases, and 2 bases lay outside the gene matches. The CDR3 totals 17 residues. Germline CDR1 reads SNHLY; CDR2 reads FYNNEI. The CDR3 is CASSEARTGGTNEKLFF. For the CDR3, the DNA is TGTGCCAGCAGTGAAGCAAGGACAGGGGGCACTAATGAAAAACTGTTTTTT.

There are a few counts of this clone. The chain employs TRBV30 and TRBJ1-6, with 7 positions matching TRBD1. Trimming took 2 bases from V and 7 from J; bases not matched to a gene: 5. The CDR3 covers 14 residues. The germline V gene encodes CDR1 GTSNPN and CDR2 SVGIG (reference sequence). CDR3 nucleotides: TGTGCCTGGAGTTTGGGGACAGCAAATTCACCCCTCCACTTT. Translation: CAWSLGTANSPLHF.

The chain recombines TRBV5-1 with TRBJ2-7; 7 bases fit TRBD1. There are 17 residues in the CDR3. Trimming took 1 base from V and 3 from J; bases not matched to a gene: 13. CDR1 is SGHRS, CDR2 YFSETQ, per germline. The CDR3 bases are TGCGCCAGCAGCTTGATGGCCCAGGGACAGAGATACTACGAGCAGTACTTC. Protein sequence: CASSLMAQGQRYYEQYF.

This sequence joins TRBV30 and TRBJ1-2; TRBD1 matches at 10 bases. Germline CDR1 is GTSNPN and CDR2 is SVGIG (reference sequence). V shed 4 bases, J shed 3 bases, and the junction held 5 bases outside the gene matches. The CDR3 loop spans 14 amino acids. For the CDR3, the DNA is TGTGCCTGGACGACAGGGGGCAGGTACTATGGCTACACCTTC. Translating it yields CAWTTGGRYYGYTF.

The chain carries TRBV10-2 and TRBJ2-7; no clear D. Trimming took off 5 bases at V and 12 bases at J, with 14 bases between the two ends. Germline V gene lookup returns CDR1 WSHSY and CDR2 SAAADI. The CDR3 is 11 amino acids. The CDR3 nucleotides read TGCGCCAGCAGTCACGCCGGGTTTTGGTACTTC. This sequence encodes CASSHAGFWYF.

The chain employs TRBV11-2 and TRBJ2-2, with D possibly matching TRBD2 (6 bases). The CDR3 is 18 amino acids. The V gene lost 1 base and the J gene lost 4 bases, with 19 bases spanning the gap. Germline-derived CDR1 and CDR2 are SGHAT and FQNNGV. CDR3 sequence: CASSLVTVRETVTGELFF. DNA of the CDR3: TGTGCCAGCAGCTTAGTAACGGTCCGGGAGACGGTCACCGGGGAGCTGTTTTTT.

This clone has a handful of counts. The chain uses TRBV15 and TRBJ2-3; TRBD2 aligns across 14 bases. The germline gives CDR1 LNHNV, CDR2 YYDKDF (reference sequence). CDR3 length: 15 amino acids. V was clipped by 3 bases and J by 4 bases; unmatched bases: 0. The CDR3 sequence is CATSRTSGGADTQYF. DNA of the CDR3: TGTGCCACCAGCAGGACTAGCGGGGGGGCAGATACGCAGTATTTT.

The chain combines TRBV5-1 with TRBJ2-7; TRBD1 matches at 10 bases. J was trimmed by 2 bases and V by 5 bases; bases with no gene match: 4. The V gene's germline CDR1 is SGHRS and CDR2 YFSETQ. The CDR3 runs to 14 residues. The CDR3 DNA reads as TGCGCCAGCAGACCGGACAGGGGGACCTACGAGCAGTACTTC. Translation gives CASRPDRGTYEQYF.

This clone was observed a single time. In DNA, the CDR3 is TGTGCCAGCAGTTCCAGACTAGCGGGATCCTACAATGAGCAGTTCTTC. Its translation is CASSSRLAGSYNEQFF. The gene calls are TRBV7-9 and TRBJ2-1; 11 positions match TRBD2. This CDR3 spans 16 amino acids. Germline lookup yields CDR1 SEHNR and CDR2 FQNEAQ (reference sequence). V shed 6 bases, J shed 1 base, and the junction held 5 bases outside the gene matches.

This chain links TRBV6-6 with TRBJ2-1; 8 bases fit TRBD2. Trimming at V came to 2 bases and at J to 5 bases, leaving 8 bases not matched to a gene. Per the germline V gene, CDR1 is MNHNY and CDR2 is SVGAGI (reference sequence). The CDR3 contains 16 residues. CDR3 in DNA: TGTGCCAGCAGTTACCCCATAGCGGGGACCGACAATGAGCAGTTCTTC. Translated: CASSYPIAGTDNEQFF.

The chain joins TRBV15 to TRBJ1-2; 10 bases line up with TRBD1. The CDR3 runs to 14 residues. Trimming at V came to 0 bases and at J to 8 bases, leaving 3 bases not matched to a gene. Germline V CDR1 and CDR2: LNHNV, YYDKDF (reference sequence). The CDR3 region has the DNA TGTGCCACCAGCAGAGAGACAGGGGGCCAGGGCTACACCTTC. Its translation: CATSRETGGQGYTF.

Regarding this clone: A read error may produce the germline difference seen at one junction end. The genes are TRBV19 and TRBJ2-7; 7 nucleotides match TRBD1. In germline, CDR1 is LNHDA, CDR2 SQIVND (reference sequence). This CDR3 is built from 13 residues. The CDR3 loop reads CTSSSAGGNEQYF. DNA for the CDR3: TGTACCAGTAGTTCGGCAGGGGGAAACGAGCAGTACTTC.

About this clone itself: An end of the junction differs from the germline gene, which may be a read error. J is TRBJ2-4 and V is TRBV10-2, with TRBD2 as a possible D gene (6 bases). Per the germline V gene, CDR1 is WSHSY and CDR2 is SAAADI. CDR3 length equals 14 residues. The CDR3 DNA follows: TGCGCCAGTGGGACTTGGCTAGCCAAAAACAGTCAGTACTTC. Translated, it gives CASGTWLAKNSQYF.

As DNA, the CDR3 is TGTGCCAGCACCCCAGACCAAGGACAGGGGCTTTTACACCTCTCCTATAATTCACCCCTCCACTTT. The encoded protein is CASTPDQGQGLLHLSYNSPLHF. The chain carries TRBV7-4 and TRBJ1-6; 9 bases align to TRBD1. J was trimmed by 0 bases and V by 7 bases; bases with no gene match: 22. Germline V lookup: CDR1 SGHVT, CDR2 SQSDAQ. The CDR3 totals 22 residues.

The chain combines TRBV13 with TRBJ2-7, with D possibly TRBD1 on 6 matching bases. The CDR3 runs 12 residues. CDR1 is PRHDT and CDR2 is FYEKMQ in the germline V gene (reference sequence). V lost 6 bases, J lost 5 bases, and 11 bases lay in between. CDR3 sequence (DNA): TGTGCCAGCAGTTCCACAGGGAACGAGCAGTACTTC. Amino acids: CASSSTGNEQYF.

V and J are TRBV21-1 and TRBJ2-7; the table's TRBD1 call for D was not verified on the DNA. TRBV21-1 is an annotated pseudogene. The CDR3 totals 12 residues. The CDR3 loop reads CASSTTGTVKYF. CDR3 DNA sequence: TGTGCCAGCAGCACAACCGGGACAGTGAAGTACTTC.

The rearrangement links TRBV6-4 to TRBJ2-1, with 8 bases identical to TRBD1. J was trimmed by 5 bases and V by 7 bases; bases with no gene match: 4. The CDR3 is 13 residues long. The germline CDR1 and CDR2 sequences are MRHNA and SNTAGT. Written as DNA, the CDR3 is TGTGCCAGCACCAGGGGGCCAAACAATGAGCAGTTCTTC. Translated, it gives CASTRGPNNEQFF.

The chain joins TRBV28 to TRBJ2-5; 12 nucleotides line up with TRBD2. Losses at the gene ends were 5 bases for V and 2 bases for J; bases not matched to a gene: 6. The V gene's germline CDR1 is MDHEN and CDR2 SYDVKM. CDR3 length: 16 residues. CDR3 sequence (DNA): TGTGCCAGCAGTCCCGGACTAGCGGGGATTCAAGAGACCCAGTACTTC. Translation gives CASSPGLAGIQETQYF.

The rearrangement uses TRBV7-3 and TRBJ2-2; D is ambiguous. The V gene's germline CDR1 is SGHTA and CDR2 FQGTGA. The CDR3 sequence is 18 residues long. With 2 bases removed from V and 0 bases from J, the gap between germline ends came to 16 bases. CDR3 DNA sequence: TGTGCCAGCAGCTTACAGCGAATCGTTCCCCCGAACACCGGGGAGCTGTTTTTT. This sequence encodes CASSLQRIVPPNTGELFF. The whole variable domain, filled in from reference TRBV7-3 and TRBJ2-2, reads GAGVSQTPSNKVTEKGKYVELRCDPISGHTALYWYRQSLGQGPEFLIYFQGTGAADDSGLPNDRFFAVRPEGSVSTLKIQRTERGDSAVYLCASSLQRIVPPNTGELFFGEGSRLTVL.

The V call is TRBV18, the J call TRBJ1-5; possibly TRBD1 for D (5 bases). CDR1 and CDR2 from the germline V gene are KGHSH and LQKENI. CDR3 length equals 14 residues. Trimming removed 6 bases at V and 2 bases at J, with 11 bases between. CDR3 residues: CASSLQGGNQPQHF. The CDR3, as DNA: TGTGCCAGCTCTCTGCAGGGTGGCAATCAGCCCCAGCATTTT.

The rearrangement joins TRBV27 to TRBJ2-7; D might be TRBD2 (6 bases). The germline gives CDR1 MNHEY, CDR2 SMNVEV (reference sequence). The V gene lost 4 bases and the J gene lost 2 bases, with 12 bases spanning the gap. There are 14 residues in the CDR3. The CDR3 reads CASSWDFGAYEQYF. The CDR3 nucleotides are TGTGCCAGCAGTTGGGACTTCGGTGCCTACGAGCAGTACTTC.

The J gene is TRBJ2-2, the V gene TRBV5-1, with D maybe TRBD1 (6 bases). V dropped 5 bases and J dropped 6 bases, with 14 bases sitting between them. This CDR3 contains 14 residues. Germline-derived CDR1 and CDR2 are SGHRS and YFSETQ. For the CDR3, the DNA is TGCGCCAGCAGTTCACAGGGATACCCCGGGGAGCTGTTTTTT. Translation: CASSSQGYPGELFF.